The rows below give T cell receptor beta chains drawn from one sample of a study of vaccination and CD4 T cells after COVID-19. These receptors are not linked to any known antigen. TCRdb recomputed calls from the PCR reads with MiXCR, one row per CDR3 protein. The sample lists about 20,000 distinct CDR3 sequences, about three fifths occurring once. Sequencing was performed on CD4+ T cells from blood, cultured in vitro. The receptors were gathered from a human donor who had recovered from COVID-19. Each CDR3 is given without its conserved first and last residue. Each record gives: V gene, CDR3 protein.

V: TRBV18
CDR3: ASSRQSKSNQPQH

V: TRBV11-3
CDR3: ASSPRRTSGRREETQY

V: TRBV27
CDR3: ASHRPGHTDTQY

V: TRBV7-3
CDR3: ASSLEARSTIGADTQY

V: TRBV19
CDR3: ASSTGTLQGTQY

V: TRBV6-4
CDR3: ASSDGQNYGYT

V: TRBV11-3
CDR3: ASSGTGGFTGETQY

V: TRBV5-1
CDR3: ASSPRGGSSYEQY

V: TRBV14
CDR3: ASSQDFDGWSNSPLH

V: TRBV7-2
CDR3: ASTQRVTSTDTQY

V: TRBV24-1
CDR3: ATSAPGQGLSGEQY

V: TRBV11-2
CDR3: ASSQIFGGNTEAF

V: TRBV19
CDR3: ASSMGTGVGQPQH

V: TRBV12-3/TRBV12-4
CDR3: ASSFTGQGASEQY

V: TRBV2
CDR3: ASSAGGEVTEAF

V: TRBV24-1
CDR3: ATSDLYGTDTQY

V: TRBV10-1
CDR3: ASSPSGLITEAF

V: TRBV20-1
CDR3: SACEGLAKNIQY

V: TRBV10-2
CDR3: ASSENSPGSTEAF

V: TRBV2
CDR3: ASGRGQGEGSYT

V: TRBV7-9
CDR3: ASREDRGRGMNTEAF

V: TRBV7-2
CDR3: ASRRGPGNTIY

V: TRBV14
CDR3: ASSQSRDTEAF